This T cell receptor (beta chain) was recovered during a study of T cells in Graves' hyperthyroidism and ophthalmopathy (dated by TCRdb to between 2018 and 2021). In terms of the full investigation: Peripheral blood was sampled at the time of initial diagnosis, prior to any treatment. To identify TCR V-J signatures that set the groups apart, the researchers used a discovery cohort of about a hundred patients, made up of under 45 with Graves' ophthalmopathy and approximately 57 with stable Graves' hyperthyroidism. Prospective prediction of ophthalmopathy was tested in an independent validation cohort of under 20 hyperthyroidism patients and some 17 patients who later progressed to ophthalmopathy. The 100 or so discovery patients were divided at random into training and test sets in a 7:3 ratio. The study also compared thyroid tissue and blood T-cell repertoires from five or six Graves' hyperthyroidism patients. Once sampling was done, hyperthyroidism patients were given methimazole at a starting dose of 30 mg daily, whereas ophthalmopathy patients were given high-dose intravenous methylprednisolone. The paper reports TCR Vbeta CDR3 sequencing of roughly 140 peripheral blood samples: under 45 ophthalmopathy, roughly 80 hyperthyroidism and 17 progressor patients. The paper's findings and limits, for the study overall: During validation, the model predicted progression to ophthalmopathy a median of approximately 6 months ahead of onset, with roughly 65% sensitivity and 72% to 80% specificity. In cross-validation, a model built on a 13 V-J signature told ophthalmopathy apart from stable hyperthyroidism with approximately 90% sensitivity and roughly 83% specificity, and in testing the same model reached 80%/75%. Sample size was not statistically predetermined, and blinding of investigators to group allocation was not performed. Most expanded thyroid clonotypes (frequency above 0.001) were also detected in blood, a finding suggesting that blood repertoires may reflect thyroid immune responses.

Graves' hyperthyroidism was defined as stable when no progression to ophthalmopathy occurred over 18 months of follow-up. Hyperthyroidism patients were aged 18 to 65 years and newly diagnosed, with disease duration of less than 2 months. Exclusion was applied to patients with uncontrolled infections, other autoimmune diseases, pregnancy or lactation. Diagnoses were established on the basis of clinical symptoms, serum thyroxine and TRAb, thyroid ultrasound, and orbital computed tomography. Ficoll-Paque density gradient centrifugation was used to isolate PBMCs from around 10 ml of fresh peripheral blood. Total RNA was extracted using Trizol reagent, and RNA quality was assessed on an Agilent 2100 Bioanalyzer. Amplification of TCR beta CDR3 regions was carried out from RNA transcripts. The TCR CDR3 was subjected to a first round of RT-PCR using the HTBI primer set and the Qiagen OneStep RT-PCR kit. Libraries were constructed in a second round of multiplex PCR, after which size selection and purification were carried out. Sequencing of the libraries was done on an Illumina HiSeq2000 using paired-end 100 bp reads. The paper's processing steps were these. Raw data were processed with SOAPnuke, discarding reads with adapters, uncalled bases, mean Phred below 15, or no exact constant-primer or identifier match. High-quality paired reads were merged using COPE v1.2.5, and each unique nucleotide sequence was defined as a clonotype. MiTCR v1.1 was used to align the clonotypes against IMGT TRBV, TRBD and TRBJ reference segments. The analysis included only V-J combinations with a frequency above 0.0001, which together covered approximately 99% of the repertoires. A TCS score was defined as the ratio of F50 (clonal expansion) to E x V (chaos), with BLOSUM62-based TCRdist applied between CDR3 peptides within each V-J. Welch's t-statistics and random forest reduced roughly 530 V-J features to 13, which were used in a naive Bayes classifier (R e1071). TCRdb reprocessed the public reads (quality trimming at Q25 with fastp, clone calling with MiXCR) and kept in-frame beta chains. Each CDR3 protein gets just one entry, which takes the most common genes and DNA from the rows behind it. V and J calls and clone size were set by TCRdb, not the authors. For this sample the table gives some 510,000 distinct CDR3 sequences, of which 20% to 25% were detected only once. The ten biggest clones cover around a quarter of the sample.

Comments on this clonotype: The specificity of this receptor is unknown. One base away there is no much larger clone; base qualities are not given.

V is shortened by 1 base, J by 3 bases, and the region joining them spans 16 bases. Reading from cysteine to phenylalanine, the CDR3 counts 16 amino acids. Kept here is only the CDR3 DNA, which spans 48 bases and is read in frame from base 1. The germline V gene sets CDR1 to SGHAT and CDR2 to FQNNGV. The chain was built from TRBV11-2 and TRBJ2-7, with a weak D call of TRBD2 (6 bases match). The TCR originated in a man between 18 and 35 years old with Graves' hyperthyroidism. The specimen sequenced was blood. The DNA is as follows: TGTGCCAGCAGCTTAGCATCTAGCGAGGTGCACTACGAGCAGTACTTC. Translated, this gives CASSLASSEVHYEQYF.